This T cell receptor beta chain is drawn from a study of blood T cell repertoires in COVID-19. Across the study: Samples came from the United States, Italy and Spain, spanning acute and convalescent COVID-19.

Source study methods: Counts of nucleated cells, estimated from reference gene primer amplification, were obtained. Using immunoSEQ multiplex PCR, the repertoire was profiled, and TCRdb retains in-frame clones only, with some absent. That table supplies the V and J calls and clone size; D and trimming were determined from the DNA. The profile covers 540,000 or so clones, with roughly 91% appearing a single time and 7.8% taken by the ten largest. It was during active infection that Seattle patients were enrolled and then longitudinally followed. The sample taken for sequencing was peripheral blood. This receptor was obtained from a woman in her forties or fifties with COVID-19, enrolled during active disease.

CDR3 bases: TGTGCCAGTAGTCAATGGACAGGTTACAATGAGCAGTTCTTC. Encoded protein: CASSQWTGYNEQFF. The chain is built from TRBV19 and TRBJ2-1, with 7 bases aligning to TRBD1. The CDR3 runs 14 residues. Trimming cost V 5 bases and J 4 bases; bases outside gene matches: 5. Per the germline V gene, CDR1 is LNHDA and CDR2 is SQIVND (reference sequence). Filled out from reference TRBV19 and TRBJ2-1, the complete variable domain reads DGGITQSPKYLFRKEGQNVTLSCEQNLNHDAMYWYRQDPGQGLRLIYYSQIVNDFQKGDIAEGYSVSREKKESFPLTVTSAQKNPTAFYLCASSQWTGYNEQFFGPGTRLTVL.